Below, 16 T cell receptor beta chains from the same sample are listed, as sequenced in a study of cytomegalovirus exposure and HLA in healthy donors. Some clones are missing from TCRdb's copy, which holds only in-frame ones; the method was immunoSEQ multiplex PCR. This table has some 170,000 clones, approximately 87% appearing once. Sample: PBMCs. The receptors stem from a woman in her thirties in good health and CMV-seronegative.

The CDR3 protein is CASSPGVGLASEQYF. CDR3 DNA: TGTGCCAGCAGCCCGGGGGTTGGACTAGCTTCCGAGCAGTACTTC. The chain couples TRBV7-8 to TRBJ2-7, with TRBD2 matching over 8 bases. The CDR3 is 15 residues long. Germline assignment: CDR1 SGHVS and CDR2 FQNEAQ. V dropped 5 bases and J dropped 6; count of bases not matched to a gene: 12. The variable domain in full, completed from reference TRBV7-8 and TRBJ2-7, reads GAGVSQSPRYKVAKRGQDVALRCDPISGHVSLFWYQQALGQGPEFLTYFQNEAQLDKSGLPSDRFFAERPEGSVSTLKIQRTQQEDSAVYLCASSPGVGLASEQYFGPGTRLTVT.

The chain uses TRBV13 and TRBJ2-7; 8 bases match TRBD1. From germline, CDR1 is PRHDT and CDR2 FYEKMQ (reference sequence). There are 14 residues in the CDR3. The V and J ends lost 5 bases and 5 bases, in that order; junction bases with no gene match: 8. The CDR3 reads CASSRTDRAHEQYF. DNA for the CDR3: TGTGCCAGCAGCCGCACGGACAGGGCCCACGAGCAGTACTTC.

The CDR3 sequence: CSAPFYGYTF. CDR3 DNA: TGCAGTGCCCCGTTCTATGGCTACACCTTC. This sequence joins TRBV20-1 and TRBJ1-2; D is unclear. This CDR3 is built from 10 residues. V lost 6 bases, J lost 4 bases, and 6 bases lay in between. Looked up from germline, CDR1 is DFQATT and CDR2 is SNEGSKA (reference sequence).

The chain links TRBV1 to TRBJ2-1; the table's D call, TRBD2, was not checked against the DNA. TRBV1 constitutes a pseudogene. The CDR3 length is 17 residues. CDR3 DNA: TGCACCAGCAGCCTCCGCAATTCGGGGGGGACCCTGAATGAGCAGTTCTTC. As protein: CTSSLRNSGGTLNEQFF.

This clone was seen once. V is TRBV4-3 and J is TRBJ1-1; D remains ambiguous. Germline CDR1 LGHNA, CDR2 YSLEER. This CDR3 region has 14 residues. V was clipped by 5 bases and J by 6 bases, with 16 bases between them. DNA of the CDR3: TGCGCCAGCAGCAAAAGAGGAAGGCCCCCTGAAGCTTTCTTT. This translates into CASSKRGRPPEAFF.

The chain uses TRBV6-1 and TRBJ1-5; a possible D gene is TRBD1 (5 bases). The CDR3 extends over 15 amino acids. Germline assignment: CDR1 MNHNS and CDR2 SASEGT. The V and J ends lost 1 base and 4 bases respectively, with 11 bases between them. CDR3 nucleotides: TGTGCCAGCAGTGAAGGAGGGGAGGCAAATCAGCCCCAGCATTTT. Amino acid sequence: CASSEGGEANQPQHF.

V usage is TRBV15 and J usage is TRBJ1-1; maybe TRBD1 (5 bases). Trimming removed 3 bases at V and 5 bases at J, with 16 bases between. The CDR3 runs 15 residues. CDR1 is LNHNV and CDR2 is YYDKDF in the germline V gene (reference sequence). The CDR3 sequence is CATSSTQESGTEAFF. Here the CDR3 DNA reads TGTGCCACCAGCAGTACACAGGAGTCCGGGACTGAAGCTTTCTTT.

The genes are TRBV19 and TRBJ1-1; no definite D call. CDR1 is LNHDA, CDR2 SQIVND, per germline (reference sequence). This CDR3 is built from 12 residues. The V end lost 6 bases, the J end lost 4 bases, and 9 bases lay between the germline ends. CDR3 residues: CASRRESTEAFF. CDR3 bases: TGTGCCAGTAGGCGGGAGAGCACTGAAGCTTTCTTT.

V is TRBV19 and J is TRBJ2-2, with 10 positions matching TRBD2. Germline CDR1 LNHDA, CDR2 SQIVND (reference sequence). V lost 2 bases, J lost 2 bases, and 2 bases stayed unmatched. The CDR3 covers 16 residues. The CDR3 DNA is TGTGCCAGTAGTATAAGACTAGCGGGCAACACCGGGGAGCTGTTTTTT. The encoded protein is CASSIRLAGNTGELFF.

The rearrangement uses TRBV27 and TRBJ1-2; TRBD1 matches at 7 bases. The germline CDR1 and CDR2 sequences are MNHEY and SMNVEV (reference sequence). The CDR3 sequence is 13 residues long. With 5 bases clipped from V and 4 bases from J, the junction kept 4 bases outside the gene matches. Here the CDR3 reads CASSLTGVYGYTF. Written as DNA, the CDR3 is TGTGCCAGCAGTCTTACAGGGGTCTATGGCTACACCTTC.

V gene TRBV5-1 combines with J gene TRBJ1-1; D is undetermined. Trimming removed 1 base at V and 1 base at J, with 5 bases between. This CDR3 has 13 residues. CDR1 and CDR2 (germline): SGHRS, YFSETQ. CDR3 loop: CASSLTANTEAFF. In DNA form, the CDR3 reads TGCGCCAGCAGCTTGACAGCGAACACTGAAGCTTTCTTT.

The V gene is TRBV4-1, the J gene TRBJ2-2; the match to TRBD2 covers 7 bases. V shed 8 bases, J shed 6 bases, and the junction held 0 bases outside the gene matches. Germline V gives CDR1 MGHRA, CDR2 YSYEKL. The CDR3 contains 11 residues. The CDR3 loop is CASAGAGELFF. The CDR3 coding sequence is TGCGCCAGCGCGGGGGCCGGGGAGCTGTTTTTT.

This clone was seen more than once but under ten times. The chain links TRBV2 to TRBJ2-2, with D possibly matching TRBD2 (5 bases). The germline V gene encodes CDR1 SNHLY and CDR2 FYNNEI. The CDR3 spans 14 residues. Trimming cost V 1 base and J 5 bases, with 8 bases left between them. CDR3 sequence reads: CASSEGGPTGELFF. In DNA, the CDR3 is TGTGCCAGCAGTGAAGGCGGGCCAACCGGGGAGCTGTTTTTT.

The rearrangement uses TRBV2 and TRBJ1-3; TRBD1 matches at 8 bases. The CDR3 loop spans 20 amino acids. V lost 3 bases, J lost 0 bases, and 16 bases stayed unmatched. Germline V gene data show CDR1 as SNHLY and CDR2 as FYNNEI. The CDR3 loop reads CASSDVDRGLQLSSGNTIYF. The CDR3 nucleotides read TGTGCCAGCAGTGATGTAGACAGGGGCTTGCAGCTAAGCTCTGGAAACACCATATATTTT.

In this sample, this clone turned up a few times. This chain uses TRBV30 with TRBJ1-1; 9 nucleotides align to TRBD1. This CDR3 has 13 residues. The V gene's germline CDR1 is GTSNPN and CDR2 SVGIG (reference sequence). J was trimmed by 3 bases and V by 4 bases; bases with no gene match: 3. The CDR3 sequence is CAWTDRGDTEAFF. DNA of the CDR3: TGTGCCTGGACTGACAGGGGGGACACTGAAGCTTTCTTT.

The J gene is TRBJ1-1, the V gene TRBV4-3; the match to TRBD1 covers 10 bases. Germline V lookup: CDR1 LGHNA, CDR2 YSLEER. This CDR3 region has 15 residues. Unmatched junction bases numbered 12, after V lost 3 bases and J lost 11 bases. CDR3 nucleotide sequence: TGCGCCAGCAGCCAGGCTACCGGGACAGGGGTGGGGGCTTTCTTT. It codes for CASSQATGTGVGAFF.